This TCR beta chain was obtained from a study of T cell responses to AZD1222 COVID-19 vaccine. General study findings and limits: Donors skewed white British and female; clonal diversity was possibly underestimated. Targeting of unmutated variant regions was reportedly seen in nearly half of spike-specific TCRs.

This CDR3 spans 14 amino acids. Deletions cut 2 bases from V and 7 bases from J, with 12 bases between. Germline V gene sequence: CDR1 SGHNT, CDR2 YYREEE (reference sequence). Measured with immunoSEQ multiplex PCR; TCRdb has only the in-frame clones, and not every one. The repertoire holds 150,000 or so clones, with roughly 91% as singletons. As to this clone: The antigen remains undetermined.

This TCR came from an adult in good health. This chain joins TRBV5-4 and TRBJ2-2; possibly TRBD1 for D (5 bases). The sample here was peripheral blood, taken on day 0 of AZD1222 vaccination. CDR3 coding DNA: TGTGCCAGCAGCTTAGGGGCGTATAACGGGGAGCTGTTTTTT. It codes for CASSLGAYNGELFF.